This T cell receptor (beta chain) stems from a study of OX40 agonist ivuxolimab in advanced cancers. Points from the study as a whole: Clonal expansion by week 6 occurred in CD4+ and CD8+ blood T cells (at 0.1 to 3.0 mg/kg).

V shed 3 bases, J shed 9 bases, and the junction held 8 bases outside the gene matches. The CDR3 is 16 amino acids. Germline CDR1 SGHTA, CDR2 FQGNSA. Only in-frame clones appear in the TCRdb table, and some are missing; sequencing was by immunoSEQ multiplex PCR. The sample consists of 80,000 or so clones, about 90% of them appearing once. Of note for this clone: Antigen: not known.

Sequenced here: CD4+ or CD8+ T cells sorted from blood, sampled in a trial of the OX40 agonist ivuxolimab. This receptor was obtained from an adult with an advanced solid tumor such as melanoma, head and neck, liver or kidney cancer. This sequence joins TRBV7-2 and TRBJ2-1; TRBD2 agrees at 13 bases. The CDR3 spells CASSFRTSGSGGEQFF. CDR3 bases: TGTGCCAGCAGCTTCCGGACTAGCGGGAGCGGCGGTGAGCAGTTCTTC. Using reference TRBV7-2 and TRBJ2-1 for the parts outside the CDR3, the full variable domain is GAGVSQSPSNKVTEKGKDVELRCDPISGHTALYWYRQSLGQGLEFLIYFQGNSAPDKSGLPSDRFSAERTGGSVSTLTIQRTQQEDSAVYLCASSFRTSGSGGEQFFGPGTRLTVL.